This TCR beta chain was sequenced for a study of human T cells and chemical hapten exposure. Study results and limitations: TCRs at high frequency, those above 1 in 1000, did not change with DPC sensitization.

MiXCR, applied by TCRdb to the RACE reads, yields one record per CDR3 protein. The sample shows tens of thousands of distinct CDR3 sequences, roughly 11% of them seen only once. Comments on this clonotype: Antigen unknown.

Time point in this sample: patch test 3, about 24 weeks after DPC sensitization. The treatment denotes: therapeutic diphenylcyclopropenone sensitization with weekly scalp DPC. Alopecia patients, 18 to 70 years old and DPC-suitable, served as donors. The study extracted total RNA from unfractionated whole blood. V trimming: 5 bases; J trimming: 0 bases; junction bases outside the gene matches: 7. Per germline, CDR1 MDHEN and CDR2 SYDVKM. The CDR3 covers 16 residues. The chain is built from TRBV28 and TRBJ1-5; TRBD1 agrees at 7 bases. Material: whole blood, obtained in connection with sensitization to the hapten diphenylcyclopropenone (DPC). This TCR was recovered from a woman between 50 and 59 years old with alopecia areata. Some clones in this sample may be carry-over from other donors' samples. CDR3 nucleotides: TGTGCCAGCAGTGATATAGGGGGCGTTAGCAATCAGCCCCAGCATTTT. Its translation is CASSDIGGVSNQPQHF.